The clone carrying this TCR beta chain was picked up many times. These data come from a study of T-cell reconstitution after alpha-beta-depleted transplantation in children. A TCRbeta library incorporating unique molecular identifiers was prepared. MiXCR, applied by TCRdb to the PCR reads, yields one record per CDR3 protein. The profile covers roughly 220,000 distinct CDR3 sequences, with around 8.9% appearing a single time and about 4.9% taken by the ten largest. This CDR3 contains 14 residues. The V gene lost 1 base and the J gene lost 1 base, with 5 bases spanning the gap. The V gene's germline CDR1 is ENHRY and CDR2 SYGVKD.

V and J are TRBV10-3 and TRBJ1-5; the D is unclear. The sample consisted of PBMCs from the stem cell graft donor, taken from the stem cell graft. This TCR came from a human donor who donated a stem cell graft to a child with SCID. The CDR3 DNA sequence: TGTGCCATCAGTGAGTGGGCGAGCAATCAGCCCCAGCATTTT. The encoded protein is CAISEWASNQPQHF.